This entry lists 32 T cell receptor beta chains sequenced from one sample in a study of early T cells in non-severe SARS-CoV-2 infection (dated by TCRdb to the early 2020s). Library preparation was by 5' RACE. Instrument used: NextSeq 500. TCRdb reprocessing: public reads trimmed at Q25 with fastp, clones called with MiXCR, in-frame beta chains kept. Entries that share a CDR3 protein sequence are merged under the most common genes and DNA. The sample data list 35,000 to 50,000 distinct CDR3 sequences, and roughly 6% of these were observed just once. The top ten clonotypes cover 4% to 4.5% of the sample. Sequenced here: whole blood, sampled at baseline. The receptors originated from an adult who was a healthcare worker with PCR-confirmed SARS-CoV-2 infection or an uninfected control (not recorded which).

This clonotype came up many times. This sequence joins TRBV12-3 or TRBV12-4 and TRBJ2-7; 9 bases are a match to TRBD1. V shed 7 bases, J shed 4 bases, and the junction held 11 bases outside the gene matches. The CDR3 has 15 amino acids. CDR3: CASTPNRGRVYEQYF. DNA for the CDR3: TGTGCCAGCACCCCAAACAGGGGGCGCGTTTACGAGCAGTACTTC.

This clonotype was seen ten or more times. The genes are TRBV12-3 or TRBV12-4 and TRBJ2-1, with D perhaps TRBD1 or TRBD2 (5 bases each). Trimming left V 7 bases short and J 7 bases short, with 35 bases between. The CDR3 runs 20 residues. CDR3 protein: CASTLPAKGTPGKKINEQFF. CDR3 bases: TGTGCCAGCACCCTTCCCGCAAAGGGGACCCCTGGGAAAAAAATAAATGAGCAGTTCTTC.

The CDR3 spells CASSADRGRYEQYF. The CDR3 region has the DNA TGTGCCAGCAGCGCCGACAGGGGACGCTACGAGCAGTACTTC. This chain uses TRBV9 with TRBJ2-7; 8 bases align to TRBD1. After removal of 3 bases from V and 3 bases from J, the junction contained 5 bases not matched to a gene. The CDR3 consists of 14 residues. Per the germline V gene, CDR1 is SGDLS and CDR2 is YYNGEE. Full variable domain (missing parts from reference TRBV9 and TRBJ2-7): DSGVTQTPKHLITATGQRVTLRCSPRSGDLSVYWYQQSLDQGLQFLIQYYNGEERAKGNILERFSAQQFPDLHSELNLSSLELGDSALYFCASSADRGRYEQYFGPGTRLTVT.

This clonotype was seen ten or more times. V usage is TRBV15 and J usage is TRBJ2-3; the D gene is possibly TRBD2 (6 bases). V was cut by 3 bases and J by 4 bases, with 14 bases left in between. This CDR3 is 15 amino acids long. The germline V gene encodes CDR1 LNHNV and CDR2 YYDKDF (reference sequence). CDR3 nucleotide sequence: TGTGCCACCAGCAGGGAGGGAGTGAGCGCAGATACGCAGTATTTT. Translating it yields CATSREGVSADTQYF.

This clonotype came up a few times. The chain uses TRBV7-2 and TRBJ2-5; weak D call: TRBD1 (5 bases). Trimming left V 4 bases short and J 4 bases short, with 13 bases between. The CDR3 covers 14 residues. The V gene's germline CDR1 is SGHTA and CDR2 FQGNSA. CDR3 in amino acids: CASSYSGPRETQYF. The CDR3 region has the DNA TGTGCCAGCAGCTACTCAGGGCCGAGAGAGACCCAGTACTTC.

This clonotype appeared a few times. The chain carries TRBV9 and TRBJ1-2; D ambiguous. V lost 3 bases to trimming and J lost 4 bases, with 7 bases between them. Germline V gene sequence: CDR1 SGDLS, CDR2 YYNGEE. CDR3 length equals 12 residues. The CDR3 sequence is CASSANSYGYTF. CDR3 in DNA: TGTGCCAGCAGCGCAAACAGCTATGGCTACACCTTC.

This clonotype was recorded at least ten times. This chain links TRBV27 with TRBJ2-1; D perhaps matches TRBD2 (6 bases). In germline, CDR1 is MNHEY, CDR2 SMNVEV (reference sequence). V was shortened by 5 bases and J by 11 bases, with 25 bases between the two germline ends. The length of the CDR3 is 16 residues. The CDR3 DNA reads TGTGCCAGCAGTCTGCGGACTGTCGGGAGCTCAACGAAGCAGTTCTTC. As protein: CASSLRTVGSSTKQFF.

This clonotype was detected ten times or more. The chain recombines TRBV7-9 with TRBJ2-3, with D possibly matching TRBD2 (5 bases). The CDR3 consists of 17 residues. Germline CDR1 SEHNR, CDR2 FQNEAQ (reference sequence). V lost 3 bases, J lost 2 bases, and 18 bases lay in between. CDR3 sequence (DNA): TGTGCCAGCAGCTTCGCGCCCGGGGAACGGTTCACAGATACGCAGTATTTT. As protein: CASSFAPGERFTDTQYF. The whole variable domain, remainder taken from reference TRBV7-9 and TRBJ2-3, is DTGVSQNPRHKITKRGQNVTFRCDPISEHNRLYWYRQTLGQGPEFLTYFQNEAQLEKSRLLSDRFSAERPKGSFSTLEIQRTEQGDSAMYLCASSFAPGERFTDTQYFGPGTRLTVL.

This clonotype was found many times. The chain links TRBV10-3 to TRBJ1-2, with TRBD1 as a possible D gene (6 bases). Trimming took 4 bases from V and 2 from J, leaving 14 bases between them. The CDR3 runs 15 residues. Germline lookup yields CDR1 ENHRY and CDR2 SYGVKD. This CDR3 is CAISGRTERNYGYTF. The CDR3 bases are TGTGCCATCAGTGGCCGGACAGAGAGAAACTATGGCTACACCTTC.

This clonotype showed up many times. The CDR3 loop reads CASSGASLGGPNYGYTF. The CDR3 nucleotides read TGTGCCAGCAGTGGAGCCAGCCTGGGCGGGCCAAACTATGGCTACACCTTC. The chain joins TRBV25-1 to TRBJ1-2; D remains unclear. The germline V gene encodes CDR1 MGHDK and CDR2 SYGVNS. Trimming took 4 bases from V and 2 from J, leaving 20 bases between them. The CDR3 runs to 17 residues.

This clonotype was counted at least ten times. The rearrangement links TRBV12-5 to TRBJ2-6, with D possibly being TRBD2 (6 bases). V was cut by 5 bases and J by 8 bases, with 13 bases left in between. Per germline, CDR1 LGHNT and CDR2 FRNRAP. The CDR3 length is 14 residues. CDR3: CASGPGGQTNVLTF. The CDR3 coding sequence is TGTGCTAGTGGTCCCGGGGGTCAGACCAACGTCCTGACTTTC. Drawing the rest from reference TRBV12-5 and TRBJ2-6, the complete variable domain is DARVTQTPRHKVTEMGQEVTMRCQPILGHNTVFWYRQTMMQGLELLAYFRNRAPLDDSGMPKDRFSAEMPDATLATLKIQPSEPRDSAVYFCASGPGGQTNVLTFGAGSRLTVL.

At least ten counts were recorded for this clonotype. This rearrangement joins TRBV11-2 to TRBJ1-3; D remains unclear. The CDR3 is 14 residues long. Per the germline V gene, CDR1 is SGHAT and CDR2 is FQNNGV. V shed 6 bases and J shed 3 bases, with 12 bases lying between them. The CDR3 DNA reads as TGTGCCAGCAGATCCGATTCGTTTGGAAACACCATATATTTT. It specifies CASRSDSFGNTIYF.

This clonotype was detected only a few times. The chain is built from TRBV9 and TRBJ2-2; 9 bases line up with TRBD2. Germline V lookup: CDR1 SGDLS, CDR2 YYNGEE. V was pared by 7 bases and J by 0 bases, with 7 bases of the junction left unmatched. CDR3 length: 16 amino acids. CDR3 nucleotides: TGTGCCAGCTCCGAGACTAGCGGTCCGAACACCGGGGAGCTGTTTTTT. Translation: CASSETSGPNTGELFF.

Ten or more counts support this clonotype. The chain carries TRBV4-3 and TRBJ2-1; D tentatively reads TRBD1 or TRBD2 (6 bases each). Germline CDR1 and CDR2: LGHNA and YSLEER. Trimming stripped 1 base from V and 4 bases from J, with 14 bases between. This CDR3 is 16 amino acids long. The DNA for the CDR3 is TGCGCCAGCAGCCAAGTCGGCGGGACACCTTACAATGAGCAGTTCTTC. Residues: CASSQVGGTPYNEQFF.

As to this clonotype: This sequence may be a read error, since a much larger clone differs from it by one base. The chain combines TRBV2 with TRBJ1-1, with D perhaps matching TRBD1 (5 bases). Germline-derived CDR1 and CDR2 are SNHLY and FYNNEI. There are 13 residues in the CDR3. Here the CDR3 DNA reads TGTGCCAGCAGTGGGACATCACGAACTGAAGCTTACTTT. It yields the protein CASSGTSRTEAYF.

A few counts support this clonotype. This chain links TRBV6-2 or TRBV6-3 with TRBJ2-7; D is unresolved. The CDR3 spans 14 residues. CDR1 and CDR2 from the germline V gene are MNHEY and SVGEGT. The germline V and J ends were trimmed by 0 bases and 1 base, with 7 bases remaining between them. For the CDR3, the DNA is TGTGCCAGCAGTTACTCTTCGACATCCTACGAGCAGTACTTC. Its translation is CASSYSSTSYEQYF.

The sample holds a few counts of this clonotype. The chain couples TRBV4-2 to TRBJ1-6, with D uncertain. Germline V gives CDR1 LGHNA, CDR2 YNFKEQ. The ends were cut back, 0 bases at V and 11 bases at J, with 17 bases in the middle. This CDR3 contains 16 residues. CDR3 amino acids: CASSQDESALQTPLHF. The CDR3 region has the DNA TGTGCCAGCAGCCAAGATGAATCGGCCCTACAAACACCCCTCCACTTT.

The chain is built from TRBV7-2 and TRBJ2-1, with 13 positions matching TRBD2. CDR3 size: 17 residues. Looked up from germline, CDR1 is SGHTA and CDR2 is FQGNSA. Trimming removed 3 bases from V and 3 bases from J; junction bases left unmatched: 5. The chain's CDR3 is CASSLKTSGGYYNEQFF. For the CDR3, the DNA is TGTGCCAGCAGCTTGAAGACTAGCGGGGGGTACTACAATGAGCAGTTCTTC.

This clonotype was seen many times. This chain links TRBV7-9 with TRBJ1-6, with D perhaps matching TRBD1 (6 bases). V was trimmed by 5 bases and J by 7 bases, leaving 18 bases between them. This CDR3 has 16 residues. Germline loops: CDR1 SEHNR, CDR2 FQNEAQ (reference sequence). CDR3 protein: CASSKGGGRDNSPLHF. CDR3 coding DNA: TGTGCCAGCAGCAAAGGTGGGGGGCGGGACAATTCACCCCTCCACTTT.

This clonotype was picked up many times. The chain combines TRBV11-2 with TRBJ1-3; no clear D. The V gene lost 5 bases and the J gene lost 7 bases, with 12 bases spanning the gap. The CDR3 extends over 13 amino acids. Per germline, CDR1 SGHAT and CDR2 FQNNGV. The CDR3 loop is CASSPPGRNTIYF. DNA for the CDR3: TGTGCCAGCAGCCCCCCCGGCAGGAACACCATATATTTT.

In its sample, this clonotype was seen many times. This chain joins TRBV5-1 and TRBJ1-5; no clear D gene. CDR3 size: 13 residues. Per the germline V gene, CDR1 is SGHRS and CDR2 is YFSETQ. V lost 4 bases, J lost 9 bases, and 14 bases lay in between. CDR3 sequence: CASSLTPGAPQHF. The CDR3 bases are TGCGCCAGCAGCCTAACCCCGGGAGCGCCCCAGCATTTT.

This chain links TRBV12-3 or TRBV12-4 with TRBJ1-1, with D possibly matching TRBD1 (5 bases). The CDR3 is 17 amino acids. The V and J ends lost 2 bases and 3 bases respectively, with 19 bases between them. The CDR3 sequence: CASSLLLGQGGHTEAFF. In DNA form, the CDR3 reads TGTGCCAGCAGTTTACTTCTCGGGCAGGGCGGACACACTGAAGCTTTCTTT.

This clonotype was detected ten times or more. The chain uses TRBV9 and TRBJ2-7; perhaps D is TRBD1 or TRBD2 (6 bases each). The CDR3 spans 16 residues. V gave up 0 bases and J gave up 5 bases, with 18 bases separating them. Looked up from germline, CDR1 is SGDLS and CDR2 is YYNGEE. The CDR3 loop is CASSVVTGATSHEQYF. The CDR3, as DNA: TGTGCCAGCAGCGTAGTGACGGGGGCGACGTCGCACGAGCAGTACTTC.

This clonotype showed up many times. V usage is TRBV7-6 and J usage is TRBJ2-2; 8 bases fit TRBD1. With 5 bases clipped from V and 4 bases from J, the junction kept 6 bases outside the gene matches. The CDR3 is made up of 15 amino acids. Germline V CDR1 and CDR2: SGHVS, FNYEAQ. CDR3 coding DNA: TGTGCCAGCAGCCGTGGACAGGGACGCACCGGGGAGCTGTTTTTT. Amino acid sequence: CASSRGQGRTGELFF.

This clonotype showed up just a few times. The chain employs TRBV12-3 or TRBV12-4 and TRBJ2-3, with 12 bases identical to TRBD2. The V gene end was trimmed by 3 bases and the J gene end by 4 bases; junction bases not matched to a gene: 2. The CDR3 length is 15 residues. The CDR3 sequence: CASSLTSGRPDTQYF. The CDR3 nucleotides read TGTGCCAGCAGTTTGACTAGCGGGAGACCAGATACGCAGTATTTT.

This clonotype was seen at least ten times. This rearrangement joins TRBV12-3 or TRBV12-4 to TRBJ2-1; no reliable D call. The CDR3 is 11 residues long. The V gene lost 5 bases and the J gene lost 9 bases, with 8 bases spanning the gap. CDR3 nucleotide sequence: TGTGCCAGCAGTCAACACGGTGAGCAGTTCTTC. It encodes CASSQHGEQFF.

This clonotype was detected ten times or more. V and J are TRBV10-2 and TRBJ1-3; unclear D gene. Germline assignment: CDR1 WSHSY and CDR2 SAAADI. The CDR3 loop spans 13 amino acids. Deletions cut 4 bases from V and 0 bases from J, with 4 bases between. CDR3 protein: CASSALSGNTIYF. The CDR3 nucleotides read TGCGCCAGCAGTGCCCTCTCTGGAAACACCATATATTTT.

In this sample, this clonotype turned up many times. This rearrangement joins TRBV7-2 to TRBJ1-4; D is unclear. The germline V gene encodes CDR1 SGHTA and CDR2 FQGNSA. V was clipped by 1 base and J by 7 bases, with 13 bases between them. CDR3 size: 15 residues. The CDR3 DNA is TGTGCCAGCAGCTTAGACTCTGGGCGGAGTGAAAAACTGTTTTTT. This translates into CASSLDSGRSEKLFF.

The sample holds many counts of this clonotype. The rearrangement links TRBV20-1 to TRBJ2-7; D uncertain. The CDR3 runs to 12 residues. The V gene's germline CDR1 is DFQATT and CDR2 SNEGSKA (reference sequence). V was clipped by 0 bases and J by 1 base, with 4 bases between them. CDR3 bases: TGCAGTGCTAGAGATCAATCCTACGAGCAGTACTTC. Translating gives CSARDQSYEQYF.

The table lists this clonotype with many counts. The V gene is TRBV27, the J gene TRBJ1-5, with a weak D call TRBD1 (5 bases). The CDR3 length is 18 residues. V was pared by 0 bases and J by 4 bases, with 19 bases between. Germline-derived CDR1 and CDR2 are MNHEY and SMNVEV (reference sequence). The CDR3 loop is CASSLSKIGREKNQPQHF. For the CDR3, the DNA is TGTGCCAGCAGTTTATCGAAAATAGGCAGGGAGAAAAATCAGCCCCAGCATTTT.

This clonotype was observed at least ten times. V usage is TRBV2 and J usage is TRBJ2-1, with D possibly being TRBD2 (5 bases). The germline gives CDR1 SNHLY, CDR2 FYNNEI. This CDR3 region has 14 residues. Trimming removed 4 bases at V and 5 bases at J, with 12 bases between. CDR3 in DNA: TGTGCCAGCAGTGTGCTAGCCACCAACAATGAGCAGTTCTTC. It specifies CASSVLATNNEQFF.

This clonotype was picked up a small number of times. The rearrangement uses TRBV27 and TRBJ2-7; D remains ambiguous. The germline gives CDR1 MNHEY, CDR2 SMNVEV (reference sequence). The CDR3 contains 13 residues. V was cut by 6 bases and J by 6 bases, with 15 bases left in between. CDR3 nucleotide sequence: TGTGCCAGCAGCCCGGACCCGCTAGGCGAGCAGTACTTC. Translating it yields CASSPDPLGEQYF.